Each of the 24 T cell receptor beta chains below was sequenced from the same sample in a study of persistence of HIV-infected CD4 T cells. The stimulus was an HIV-1 Gag 15-mer peptide pool, about 1 ug/peptide/mL. CD4+ T cells upregulating both CD40 ligand and CD69 were sorted as responding cells. The immunoSEQ assay was version 4, run in survey mode. The data were produced by immunoSEQ multiplex PCR, yet TCRdb's version contains in-frame clones alone and is incomplete. Here the sample spans 25,000 to 35,000 clones, roughly three quarters being singletons. Their cognate antigens are unknown. This specimen was CD4+ T cells sorted from PBMCs after roughly 20-hour stimulation, taken from a patient who received antiretroviral therapy. The receptors originated from an adult man with HIV who was CMV-seropositive.

V gene TRBV12-3 or TRBV12-4 combines with J gene TRBJ1-5, with a tentative D call TRBD1 (6 bases). This CDR3 spans 12 amino acids. Trimming removed 8 bases from V and 6 bases from J, with 11 bases in between. This chain's CDR3 is CASHRAGQPQHF. As DNA, the CDR3 is TGTGCCAGCCACAGGGCGGGTCAGCCCCAGCATTTT.

The V gene is TRBV21-1, the J gene TRBJ2-7; no check of the table's D call, TRBD2, against the DNA was made. TRBV21-1 is classified as a pseudogene. This CDR3 has 14 residues. The CDR3 DNA reads TGTGCCAGCAGCGGGAGGACGCCTGTCTTGGAGCAGTACTTC. Translation gives CASSGRTPVLEQYF.

J is TRBJ2-7 and V is TRBV7-2; a weak D match, TRBD1 (6 bases). Per germline, CDR1 SGHTA and CDR2 FQGNSA. Trimming stripped 6 bases from V and 4 bases from J, with 19 bases between. This CDR3 is built from 15 residues. CDR3 DNA: TGTGCCAGCAGTCCCAACCCGACAGGCCCTTACGAGCAGTACTTC. Its protein product is CASSPNPTGPYEQYF.

The rearrangement links TRBV7-8 to TRBJ2-7; D might be TRBD1 (6 bases). V was trimmed by 5 bases and J by 4 bases, leaving 9 bases between them. This CDR3 contains 12 residues. Germline CDR1 and CDR2: SGHVS and FQNEAQ. The CDR3 region is CASSPDRYEQYF. The DNA of the CDR3 is TGTGCCAGCAGCCCGGACAGATACGAGCAGTACTTC.

The chain recombines TRBV6-5 with TRBJ1-2; D is perhaps TRBD1 (5 bases). Germline values: CDR1 MNHEY, CDR2 SVGAGI. The CDR3 is 14 residues long. V gave up 2 bases and J gave up 7 bases, with 14 bases separating them. Here the CDR3 reads CASSYLAGGGGYTF. In DNA, the CDR3 is TGTGCCAGCAGTTACCTCGCGGGGGGAGGTGGCTACACCTTC.

The rearrangement links TRBV23-1 to TRBJ2-7, with TRBD2 identical over 14 bases. TRBV23-1 is annotated as an ORF whose role is uncertain. Trimming removed 0 bases from V and 4 bases from J; junction bases left unmatched: 20. The CDR3 has 22 amino acids. The CDR3 nucleotides are TGCGCCAGCAGTCAATCGTGCCGAGGACTAGCGGGGGGCCTTCCAAACATTTACGAGCAGTACTTC. Protein sequence: CASSQSCRGLAGGLPNIYEQYF.

J is TRBJ2-7 and V is TRBV27; TRBD1 is a possible D gene (5 bases). V lost 2 bases, J lost 0 bases, and 8 bases lay in between. Germline V gives CDR1 MNHEY, CDR2 SMNVEV (reference sequence). The length of the CDR3 is 14 residues. Here the CDR3 reads CASSLQGISYEQYF. CDR3 in DNA: TGTGCCAGCAGTTTACAGGGTATCTCCTACGAGCAGTACTTC.

This clone has a single count. The chain links TRBV3-1 (or the pseudogene TRBV3-2) to TRBJ2-3, with D hard to call. Germline V lookup: CDR1 LGHDT, CDR2 YNNKEL (reference sequence). CDR3 length: 13 amino acids. Trimming took off 3 bases at V and 0 bases at J, with 4 bases between the two ends. The CDR3 DNA is TGTGCCAGCAGCCAGGCTAGCACAGATACGCAGTATTTT. It translates to CASSQASTDTQYF.

V is TRBV10-2 and J is TRBJ2-1; 9 nucleotides line up with TRBD1. The J segment lost 9 bases and the V segment lost 4 bases, leaving 13 bases of the junction unmatched. There are 16 residues in the CDR3. The germline V gene encodes CDR1 WSHSY and CDR2 SAAADI. CDR3 bases: TGCGCCAGCAGTGCCTCATCCGGGACAGGGACAAGTGAGCAGTTCTTC. Translation gives CASSASSGTGTSEQFF.

This sequence joins TRBV4-1 and TRBJ2-2; maybe TRBD1 (6 bases). The germline CDR1 and CDR2 sequences are MGHRA and YSYEKL. The V and J ends lost 4 bases and 13 bases respectively, with 16 bases between them. The CDR3 spans 13 residues. This CDR3 is CASSLEPRGWLFF. The CDR3 DNA sequence: TGCGCCAGCAGCCTAGAACCTAGGGGGTGGCTGTTTTTT.

The table lists this clone with a few counts. The rearrangement links TRBV2 to TRBJ1-5, with D hard to call. This CDR3 spans 12 amino acids. Per the germline V gene, CDR1 is SNHLY and CDR2 is FYNNEI. Trimming took off 1 base at V and 6 bases at J, with 4 bases between the two ends. The CDR3 DNA reads TGTGCCAGCAGTGAAGAGGGTCAGCCCCAGCATTTT. Encoded protein: CASSEEGQPQHF.

The V gene is TRBV6-4, the J gene TRBJ1-2, with D unresolved. This CDR3 has 13 residues. V lost 5 bases to trimming and J lost 0 bases, with 7 bases between them. Germline V CDR1 and CDR2: MRHNA, SNTAGT. CDR3 nucleotides: TGTGCCAGCAGTCTAGGAGCTAACTATGGCTACACCTTC. The encoded protein is CASSLGANYGYTF.

The chain uses TRBV7-6 and TRBJ2-2; D is ambiguous. Trimming took off 1 base at V and 4 bases at J, with 7 bases between the two ends. Germline assignment: CDR1 SGHVS and CDR2 FNYEAQ. CDR3 length: 14 residues. The CDR3 nucleotides read TGTGCCAGCAGCTTAGTGTACGGCACCGGGGAGCTGTTTTTT. Translation: CASSLVYGTGELFF. Looking up the rest from reference TRBV7-6 and TRBJ2-2 gives the full variable domain: GAGVSQSPRYKVTKRGQDVALRCDPISGHVSLYWYRQALGQGPEFLTYFNYEAQQDKSGLPNDRFSAERPEGSISTLTIQRTEQRDSAMYRCASSLVYGTGELFFGEGSRLTVL.

The chain couples TRBV30 to TRBJ1-1, with D possibly TRBD1 on 5 matching bases. CDR1 GTSNPN and CDR2 SVGIG come from the germline V gene (reference sequence). This CDR3 has 15 residues. V was shortened by 2 bases and J by 6 bases, with 19 bases between the two germline ends. CDR3 DNA: TGTGCCTGGAGTACGGGGCTGACTAATAACGCTGAAGCTTTCTTT. This translates into CAWSTGLTNNAEAFF.

V gene TRBV7-9 combines with J gene TRBJ2-7, with 10 bases matching TRBD1. There are 16 residues in the CDR3. Germline CDR1 and CDR2: SEHNR and FQNEAQ (reference sequence). V lost 5 bases to trimming and J lost 6 bases; unmatched junction nucleotides: 13. CDR3 protein: CASSINPGQGRSEQYF. The CDR3 DNA is TGTGCCAGCAGCATTAACCCGGGACAGGGGAGAAGCGAGCAGTACTTC.

V gene TRBV5-1 combines with J gene TRBJ2-7; 11 positions match TRBD1. Germline CDR1 SGHRS, CDR2 YFSETQ. Losses at the gene ends were 4 bases for V and 3 bases for J; bases not matched to a gene: 3. The CDR3 has 14 amino acids. CDR3 loop: CASSPGTGGYEQYF. For the CDR3, the DNA is TGCGCCAGCAGCCCCGGGACAGGGGGCTACGAGCAGTACTTC.

The chain couples TRBV10-3 to TRBJ1-3; no firm D call. Germline V gene sequence: CDR1 ENHRY, CDR2 SYGVKD. The CDR3 contains 14 residues. Trimming cost V 2 bases and J 0 bases, with 5 bases left between them. CDR3 DNA: TGTGCCATCAGTGAGGGTCTCTCTGGAAACACCATATATTTT. Translating it yields CAISEGLSGNTIYF.

DNA for the CDR3: TGTGCCACCAGTGACCCGGGGGGGCCCAAGCCCTACGAGCAGTACTTC. Encoded protein: CATSDPGGPKPYEQYF. J is TRBJ2-7 and V is TRBV24-1; 8 nucleotides match TRBD2. CDR1 is KGHDR and CDR2 is SFDVKD in the germline V gene. V shed 4 bases, J shed 2 bases, and the junction held 9 bases outside the gene matches. CDR3 size: 16 residues.

The chain uses TRBV12-5 and TRBJ2-2; 10 nucleotides align to TRBD1. J lost 5 bases, V lost 0 bases, and 6 bases had no gene match. The CDR3 consists of 17 residues. The germline V gene has CDR1 LGHNT and CDR2 FRNRAP. Written as DNA, the CDR3 is TGTGCTAGTGGTTTGGTGACAGGGGGCAGTTCGACCGGGGAGCTGTTTTTT. Translated: CASGLVTGGSSTGELFF.

This clone is medium-sized. The chain recombines TRBV2 with TRBJ2-6; unclear D gene. The ends were cut back, 6 bases at V and 0 bases at J, with 12 bases in the middle. The CDR3 sequence is 16 residues long. Germline CDR1 is SNHLY and CDR2 is FYNNEI. As DNA, the CDR3 is TGTGCCAGCAGGGCCCCATACAGCTCTGGGGCCAACGTCCTGACTTTC. Residues: CASRAPYSSGANVLTF.

The chain carries TRBV18 and TRBJ2-3; TRBD2 matches at 12 bases. The CDR3 runs 19 residues. The trim removed 3 bases at V and 3 bases at J, leaving 13 bases unmatched. Germline CDR1 is KGHSH and CDR2 is LQKENI. CDR3 sequence (DNA): TGTGCCAGCTCACCCTCTTCTTCGACTAGCGGGGGAGGTACAGATACGCAGTATTTT. Translation: CASSPSSSTSGGGTDTQYF.

V gene TRBV5-1 combines with J gene TRBJ1-5; possibly TRBD1 for D (5 bases). CDR1 is SGHRS, CDR2 YFSETQ, per germline. The CDR3 runs 14 residues. Trimming cost V 0 bases and J 6 bases, with 10 bases left between them. CDR3 sequence: CASSLGGTGQPQHF. As DNA, the CDR3 is TGCGCCAGCAGCTTGGGAGGGACCGGTCAGCCCCAGCATTTT.

Note on this clone: Different DNA sequences within this sample yield the same CDR3. The J gene is TRBJ2-1, the V gene TRBV28; D is tentatively TRBD1 or TRBD2 (6 bases each). The V gene lost 2 bases and the J gene lost 7 bases, with 12 bases spanning the gap. This CDR3 has 14 residues. The germline CDR1 and CDR2 sequences are MDHEN and SYDVKM. The CDR3 reads CASSLGGRRNEQFF. As DNA, the CDR3 is TGTGCCAGCAGTTTAGGGGGGCGAAGGAATGAGCAGTTCTTC.

This rearrangement joins TRBV6-5 to TRBJ1-1; no clear D gene. The V end was cut by 4 bases, the J end by 6 bases, with 12 bases between. The germline V gene has CDR1 MNHEY and CDR2 SVGAGI. The CDR3 totals 13 residues. In nucleotides, the CDR3 is TGTGCCAGCAGTTTCGGTAAGGATTCTGAAGCTTTCTTT. Amino acid sequence: CASSFGKDSEAFF.